Listed below are T cell receptor beta chains from one sample, sequenced in a study of cytomegalovirus exposure and HLA in healthy donors. The table came from immunoSEQ multiplex PCR; TCRdb's copy has only in-frame clones and leaves some out. The data show around 160,000 clones, roughly 80% seen once. Sequencing was performed on PBMCs. The receptors were sampled from a human donor in good health. Both conserved end residues are part of each CDR3. A D gene is named only where the DNA matches it firmly. Size is omitted from some rows. Given values are once, few, many or a class for expanded clones.

CDR3 length	V gene	D gene	J gene	clone size	CDR3 protein	CDR3 DNA
13	TRBV29-1	TRBD1	TRBJ1-1	.	CSARTGGDTEAFF	TGCAGCGCTAGGACAGGGGGAGACACTGAAGCTTTCTTT
14	TRBV13	.	TRBJ2-7	.	CASSFAGARVEQYF	TGTGCCAGCAGCTTCGCGGGGGCCCGTGTGGAGCAGTACTTC
13	TRBV11-3	.	TRBJ1-2	.	CASSFYRAGGYTF	TGTGCCAGCAGCTTTTACAGGGCTGGAGGCTACACCTTC
14	TRBV7-2	TRBD1	TRBJ2-7	.	CASSTRTGPNEQYF	TGTGCCAGCAGCACCCGGACAGGGCCAAACGAGCAGTACTTC
14	TRBV27	.	TRBJ2-7	.	CASSLHGRLDEQYF	TGTGCCAGCAGTCTGCACGGACGACTAGACGAGCAGTACTTC
14	TRBV27	.	TRBJ2-7	.	CASSPTPSPYEQYF	TGTGCCAGCAGTCCAACACCTAGTCCCTACGAGCAGTACTTC
13	TRBV11-3	.	TRBJ1-2	.	CASSFSGLGGYTF	TGTGCCAGCAGCTTCTCGGGGTTGGGTGGCTACACCTTC
12	TRBV2	.	TRBJ2-1	.	CASSVAGNEQFF	TGTGCCAGCAGTGTGGCAGGGAATGAGCAGTTCTTC
16	TRBV13	TRBD2	TRBJ2-7	.	CASSSLLAGGPDEQYF	TGTGCCAGCAGCTCCCTTCTCGCGGGGGGGCCGGACGAGCAGTACTTC
13	TRBV15	TRBD1	TRBJ1-1	.	CATSSGGTGEAFF	TGTGCCACCAGCAGCGGCGGGACAGGTGAAGCTTTCTTT
13	TRBV6-5	.	TRBJ1-3	.	CASSYSPEDTIYF	TGTGCCAGCAGTTACTCGCCTGAGGACACCATATATTTT
14	TRBV2	TRBD1	TRBJ1-2	.	CASSGKQGDYGYTF	TGTGCCAGCAGTGGTAAACAGGGGGACTATGGCTACACCTTC
14	TRBV5-1	TRBD1	TRBJ1-6	.	CASSHGQGNSPLHF	TGCGCCAGCAGCCACGGACAGGGTAATTCACCCCTCCACTTT
13	TRBV29-1	TRBD1	TRBJ1-4	.	CSVQGAAYEKLFF	TGCAGCGTACAGGGGGCGGCATATGAAAAACTGTTTTTT
12	TRBV5-4	.	TRBJ1-1	.	CASSPGNTEAFF	TGTGCCAGCAGCCCAGGGAACACTGAAGCTTTCTTT
16	TRBV7-9	.	TRBJ1-6	.	CASSSFPREGDSPLHF	TGTGCCAGCAGCTCTTTCCCGAGGGAAGGCGATTCACCCCTCCACTTT
14	TRBV5-6	TRBD1	TRBJ1-1	few	CASSVGTVNTEAFF	TGTGCCAGCAGCGTCGGGACAGTAAACACTGAAGCTTTCTTT
15	TRBV11-2	.	TRBJ1-2	.	CASSSRGEDNYGYTF	TGTGCCAGCAGCTCCCGCGGGGAAGACAACTATGGCTACACCTTC
19	TRBV4-1	TRBD1	TRBJ2-6	.	CASSHSDRVPFSGANVLTF	TGCGCCAGCAGCCACTCGGACAGGGTTCCTTTTTCTGGGGCCAACGTCCTGACTTTC
12	TRBV29-1	.	TRBJ2-5	.	CSVSLVEETQYF	TGCAGCGTTTCCCTGGTAGAAGAGACCCAGTACTTC
15	TRBV6-1	.	TRBJ2-3	.	CASSEAGDGTDTQYF	TGTGCCAGCAGTGAGGCAGGGGACGGCACAGATACGCAGTATTTT
17	TRBV19	TRBD1	TRBJ2-3	.	CASSIDLWGTGIDTQYF	TGTGCCAGTAGTATAGATCTATGGGGGACAGGGATAGATACGCAGTATTTT
14	TRBV5-6	.	TRBJ2-7	few	CASSFGTASYEQYF	TGTGCCAGCAGCTTCGGGACTGCCTCCTACGAGCAGTACTTC
11	TRBV6-6	.	TRBJ1-3	.	CASRNFQVPYF	TGTGCCAGCAGGAACTTCCAAGTCCCATATTTT
14	TRBV2	TRBD1	TRBJ1-4	.	CASSPGTGHEKLFF	TGTGCCAGCAGTCCCGGGACAGGTCATGAAAAACTGTTTTTT
15	TRBV5-6	.	TRBJ2-4	.	CASSFRVLAKNIQYF	TGTGCCAGCAGCTTCCGGGTACTAGCCAAAAACATTCAGTACTTC
16	TRBV5-1	TRBD1	TRBJ2-4	.	CASRPTGALAKNIQYF	TGCGCCAGCAGACCCACAGGGGCGCTAGCCAAAAACATTCAGTACTTC
13	TRBV28	.	TRBJ2-5	.	CASSLLSRETQYF	TGTGCCAGCAGTTTGCTCTCCCGGGAGACCCAGTACTTC
18	TRBV4-3	TRBD2	TRBJ2-1	.	CASSPEVLLAGEGNEQFF	TGCGCCAGCAGCCCCGAGGTGTTACTAGCGGGGGAAGGTAATGAGCAGTTCTTC
15	TRBV7-2	TRBD2	TRBJ2-1	once	CASQEGSGGYNEQFF	TGTGCCAGCCAAGAGGGTAGCGGGGGATACAATGAGCAGTTCTTC
14	TRBV6-5	.	TRBJ1-6	.	CASSYSREGSPLHF	TGTGCCAGCAGTTACTCGCGCGAGGGTTCACCCCTCCACTTT